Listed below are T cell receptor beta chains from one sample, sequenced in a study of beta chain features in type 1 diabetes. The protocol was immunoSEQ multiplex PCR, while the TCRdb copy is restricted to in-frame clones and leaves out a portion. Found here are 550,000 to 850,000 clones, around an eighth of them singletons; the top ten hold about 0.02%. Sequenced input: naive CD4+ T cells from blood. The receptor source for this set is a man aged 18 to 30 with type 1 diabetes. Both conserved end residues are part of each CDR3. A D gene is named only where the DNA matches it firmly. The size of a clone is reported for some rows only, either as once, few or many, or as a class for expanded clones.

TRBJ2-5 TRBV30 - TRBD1 TGTGCCTGGAGTGTAACCGGGACAGGGACCCAGTACTTC CAWSVTGTGTQYF
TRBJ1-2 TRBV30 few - TGTGCCTGGAGTGCGGTGGCTAACTATGGCTACACCTTC CAWSAVANYGYTF
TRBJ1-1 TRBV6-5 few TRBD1 TGTGCCAGCAGTTACACTGACACAGGGGTAGCTTTCTTT CASSYTDTGVAFF
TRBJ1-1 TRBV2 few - TGTGCCAGCAGAGAGGGGTACATGAACACTGAAGCTTTCTTT CASREGYMNTEAFF
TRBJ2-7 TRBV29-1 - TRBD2 TGCAGCGTTGAAGCGGGTGAGCGGGGGGTCTCCTACGAGCAGTACTTC CSVEAGERGVSYEQYF
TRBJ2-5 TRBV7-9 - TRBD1 TGTGCCAGCAGCTTCCTACAGGGGGCTGGGGAGACCCAGTACTTC CASSFLQGAGETQYF
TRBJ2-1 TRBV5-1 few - TGCGCCAGCAGCTTGGAAGGGACATCTAACAATGAGCAGTTCTTC CASSLEGTSNNEQFF
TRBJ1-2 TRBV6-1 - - TGTGCCAGCAGGGACGGGAATTCGTTCTATGGCTACACCTTC CASRDGNSFYGYTF
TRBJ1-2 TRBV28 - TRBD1 TGTGCCAGCAGTTTGTGGGGGACAGGGAAAGGCTACACCTTC CASSLWGTGKGYTF
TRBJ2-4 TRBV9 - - TGTGCCAGCAGCGTAGAGGGGGTGAGAGGAAACATTCAGTACTTC CASSVEGVRGNIQYF
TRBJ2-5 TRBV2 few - TGTGCCAGCAGGGGACCCTGGGGGACCCAGTACTTC CASRGPWGTQYF
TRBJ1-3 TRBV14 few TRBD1 TGTGCCAGCAGCCTCAAGGGACAGGGAACTGGAAACACCATATATTTT CASSLKGQGTGNTIYF
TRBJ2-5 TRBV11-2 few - TGTGCCAGCAGCCCCGTTTTAGGGGGCAGCGGGGAGACCCAGTACTTC CASSPVLGGSGETQYF
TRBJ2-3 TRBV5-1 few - TGCGCCAGCAGCTTGGGACACCAGTCATCCACAGATACGCAGTATTTT CASSLGHQSSTDTQYF
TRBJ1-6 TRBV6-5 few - TGTGCCAGCAGTGTACCGCCCCTCCACTTT CASSVPPLHF
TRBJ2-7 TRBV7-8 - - TGTGCCAGCAGCCCGCTTCTGGGTGGGGGCCACGAGCAGTACTTC CASSPLLGGGHEQYF
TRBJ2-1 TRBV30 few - TGTGCCTGGAGTGGGGGGCCGAGCTCCTACAATGAGCAGTTCTTC CAWSGGPSSYNEQFF
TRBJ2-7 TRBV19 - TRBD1 TGTGCCAGTAGGAGGGAGACAGGGACCTCCTACGAGCAGTACTTC CASRRETGTSYEQYF
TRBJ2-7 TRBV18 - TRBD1 TGTGCCAGCTCACCGGGACAGGCGCCGGCGAAATCCTACGAGCAGTACTTC CASSPGQAPAKSYEQYF
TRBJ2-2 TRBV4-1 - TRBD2 TGCGCCAGCAGCCAAGCTAGCGGGAACACCGGGGAGCTGTTTTTT CASSQASGNTGELFF
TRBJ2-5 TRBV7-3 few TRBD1 TGTGCCAGCAGCTTACCACCAGGGGGCGGCCAGTACTTC CASSLPPGGGQYF
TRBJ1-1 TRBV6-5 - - TGTGCCAGCAGTTACTGGAGGTTCAGAGGCACTGAAGCTTTCTTT CASSYWRFRGTEAFF
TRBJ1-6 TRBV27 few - TGTGCCAGCAGTCTGACCAGGGATAATTCACCCCTCCACTTT CASSLTRDNSPLHF
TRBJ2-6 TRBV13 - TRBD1 TGTGCCAGCAGCTTCGGGACAGGGAGGGACTCTGGGGCCAACGTCCTGACTTTC CASSFGTGRDSGANVLTF
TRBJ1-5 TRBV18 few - TGTGCCAGCTCTGCCTACTATAGCAATCAGCCCCAGCATTTT CASSAYYSNQPQHF
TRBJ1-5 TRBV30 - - TGTGCCTGGAGTAGACAGTCCAATCAGCCCCAGCATTTT CAWSRQSNQPQHF
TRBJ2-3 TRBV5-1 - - TGCGCCAGCAGCTTGGGGAACAGCGGGGATACGCAGTATTTT CASSLGNSGDTQYF
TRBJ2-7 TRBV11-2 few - TGTGCCAGCAGCTTAGAGGGCAGGCTCCGTCACGAGCAGTACTTC CASSLEGRLRHEQYF
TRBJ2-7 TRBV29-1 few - TGCAGCGTTGAACAGCTAACCTCCTACGAGCAGTACTTC CSVEQLTSYEQYF
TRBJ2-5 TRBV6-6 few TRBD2 TGTGCCAGCAGGACTAGCGCGGAGACCCAGTACTTC CASRTSAETQYF
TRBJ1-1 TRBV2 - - TGTGCCAGCAGTGGAACAGGGATGAACACTGAAGCTTTCTTT CASSGTGMNTEAFF
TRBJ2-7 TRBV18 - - TGTGCCAGCTCACCAACTTCGTACGAGCAGTACTTC CASSPTSYEQYF
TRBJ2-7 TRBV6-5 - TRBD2 TGTGCCAGCAGTCCGGGACTAGCGGGGGCCTACGAGCAGTACTTC CASSPGLAGAYEQYF
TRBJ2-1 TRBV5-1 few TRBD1 TGCGCCAGCAGCTTTTCGTTTCCGACAGGGTACAATGAGCAGTTCTTC CASSFSFPTGYNEQFF
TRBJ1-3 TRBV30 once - TGTGCCTGGAGTGTACGGGCCAGGACAAGCTCTGGAAACACCATATATTTT CAWSVRARTSSGNTIYF
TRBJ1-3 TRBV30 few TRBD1 TGTGCCTGGATGGTAGGGACAGGCCGAAACACCATATATTTT CAWMVGTGRNTIYF
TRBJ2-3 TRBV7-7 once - TGTGCCAGCAGCGCCTACAGCACAGATACGCAGTATTTT CASSAYSTDTQYF
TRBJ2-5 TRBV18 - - TGTGCCAGCTCAAGGCAGGGGAGGGTACAAGAGACCCAGTACTTC CASSRQGRVQETQYF
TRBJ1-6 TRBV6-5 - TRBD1 TGTGCCAGCAGTTACTCGGCAGGGGGTTCAGGTTCACCCCTCCACTTT CASSYSAGGSGSPLHF
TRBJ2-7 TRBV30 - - TGTGCCCTGGACGTATCCTACGAGCAGTACTTC CALDVSYEQYF
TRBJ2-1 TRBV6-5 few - TGTGCCAGCAGTTACGACAGGACCACCTACAATGAGCAGTTCTTC CASSYDRTTYNEQFF
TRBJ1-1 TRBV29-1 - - TGCAGCGTTGAAGAGGGGGTCTTTAACACTGAAGCTTTCTTT CSVEEGVFNTEAFF
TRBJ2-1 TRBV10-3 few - TGTGCCATCAGTGATGACAGACATGAGCAGTTCTTC CAISDDRHEQFF
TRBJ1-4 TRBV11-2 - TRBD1 TGTGCCAGCAGCGCGTGGACAGGTTGGGCCGAAAAACTGTTTTTT CASSAWTGWAEKLFF
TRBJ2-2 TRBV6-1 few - TGTGCCAGCAGTGCGGGGCCAGGCACCGGGGAGCTGTTTTTT CASSAGPGTGELFF
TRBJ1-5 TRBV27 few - TGTGCCAGCAGTCCAAACACTATTTTCAGCAATCAGCCCCAGCATTTT CASSPNTIFSNQPQHF
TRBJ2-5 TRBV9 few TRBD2 TGTGCCAGCAGCGGTTCTAGCGGGGGGCTCATCCAAGAGACCCAGTACTTC CASSGSSGGLIQETQYF
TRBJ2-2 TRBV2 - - TGTGCCAGCAGTGCAGACACCGGTAACACCGGGGAGCTGTTTTTT CASSADTGNTGELFF
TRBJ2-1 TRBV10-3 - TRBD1 TGTGCCATCAGTGGACAGGGATCCTACAATGAGCAGTTCTTC CAISGQGSYNEQFF
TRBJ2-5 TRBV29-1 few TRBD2 TGCAGCGCTGGGCCCGAAGCGGGGGGTCTTGAGACCCAGTACTTC CSAGPEAGGLETQYF
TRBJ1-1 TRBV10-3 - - TGTGCCATTAAGGGTCCGGGGAATGAGAACACTGAAGCTTTCTTT CAIKGPGNENTEAFF
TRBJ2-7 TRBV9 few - TGTGCCAGCAGCGTAGTTCCCGAGGCCACCGAGCAGTACTTC CASSVVPEATEQYF
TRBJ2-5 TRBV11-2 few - TGTGCCAGCAGACGTACAGGGAGAGAGACCCAGTACTTC CASRRTGRETQYF
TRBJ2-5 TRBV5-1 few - TGCGCCAGCAGCCCCTGGACGGCGGGAGAGACCCAGTACTTC CASSPWTAGETQYF
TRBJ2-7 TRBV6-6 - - TGTGCCAGCAGTTACGCGGGACCCTACGAGCAGTACTTC CASSYAGPYEQYF
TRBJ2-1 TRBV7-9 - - TGTGCCAGCAGCTTAGCGGACAAGTGGGAGCAGTTCTTC CASSLADKWEQFF